The present T cell receptor (beta chain) was sequenced within a study of blood T cell repertoires in COVID-19. Study at large: Spain, Italy and the United States supplied samples that represented acute and convalescent COVID-19.

Seattle participants joined during active infection and were tracked over time. The CDR3 has 15 amino acids. The V and J ends lost 0 bases and 5 bases, in that order; junction bases with no gene match: 3. From germline, CDR1 is MNHEY and CDR2 SVGAGI. Original processing methods: Cell counts per sample came from amplifying reference gene primers. Repertoires were generated with immunoSEQ multiplex PCR, while TCRdb's copy carries only in-frame clones and drops some. The V and J calls and the clone size are those of that table, but D and trimming were determined from the DNA. The profile shows about 130,000 clones, roughly four fifths of them singletons.

The genes are TRBV6-5 and TRBJ2-7, with TRBD1 identical over 11 bases. Sequencing was done on a sample of peripheral blood. The receptor comes from a man of 80 years or more with COVID-19, enrolled during active disease. In DNA form, the CDR3 reads TGTGCCAGCAGTTACTCGGACAGGGGGCGCGACGAGCAGTACTTC. It translates to CASSYSDRGRDEQYF.